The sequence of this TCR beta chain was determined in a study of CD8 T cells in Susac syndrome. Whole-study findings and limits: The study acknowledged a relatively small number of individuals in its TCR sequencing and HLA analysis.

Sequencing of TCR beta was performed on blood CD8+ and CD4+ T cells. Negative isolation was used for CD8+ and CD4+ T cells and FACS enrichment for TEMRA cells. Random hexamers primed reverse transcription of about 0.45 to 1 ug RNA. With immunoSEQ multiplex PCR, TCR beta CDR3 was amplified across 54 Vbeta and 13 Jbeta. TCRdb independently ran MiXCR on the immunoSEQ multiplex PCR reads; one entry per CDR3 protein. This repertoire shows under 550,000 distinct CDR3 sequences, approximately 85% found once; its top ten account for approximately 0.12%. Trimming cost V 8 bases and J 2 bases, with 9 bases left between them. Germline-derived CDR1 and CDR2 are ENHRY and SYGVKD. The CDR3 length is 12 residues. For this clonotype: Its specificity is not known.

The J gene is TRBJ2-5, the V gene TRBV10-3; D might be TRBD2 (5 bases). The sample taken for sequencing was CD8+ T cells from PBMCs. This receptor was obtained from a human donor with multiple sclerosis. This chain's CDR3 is CAIGPGQETQYF. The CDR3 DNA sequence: TGTGCCATCGGGCCGGGACAAGAGACCCAGTACTTC.